A single sample gave rise to the 2 T cell receptor beta chains below, sequenced in a study of blood T cell repertoires in COVID-19. The protocol was immunoSEQ multiplex PCR, while the TCRdb copy is restricted to in-frame clones and leaves out a portion. The sample carries roughly 84,000 clones, roughly 76% recorded once. Sequences were obtained from peripheral blood. The receptor set was obtained from a woman between 50 and 59 years old with acute or convalescent COVID-19.

The chain links TRBV7-2 to TRBJ2-5; 7 bases match TRBD1. The J segment lost 4 bases and the V segment lost 5 bases, leaving 10 bases of the junction unmatched. CDR1 SGHTA and CDR2 FQGNSA come from the germline V gene. The CDR3 totals 15 residues. The CDR3 is CASSGKGARGETQYF. CDR3 in DNA: TGTGCCAGCAGCGGCAAGGGGGCCCGAGGAGAGACCCAGTACTTC.

The rearrangement uses TRBV24-1 and TRBJ2-1, with 11 bases identical to TRBD2. Germline V gene data show CDR1 as KGHDR and CDR2 as SFDVKD. This CDR3 is 19 amino acids long. V gave up 2 bases and J gave up 4 bases; unmatched junction bases: 12. The chain's CDR3 is CATSDSRRVAGGIYNEQFF. The CDR3 DNA is TGTGCCACCAGTGATTCGAGGAGGGTAGCGGGGGGGATATACAATGAGCAGTTCTTC.